Included here is one T cell receptor (beta chain) sequence, with context. Clones were read by immunoSEQ multiplex PCR, and TCRdb kept only the in-frame ones, dropping some. The table records 130,000 to 150,000 clones, 65% to 85% of them present only once. CDR3 length equals 14 residues. The V gene's germline CDR1 is SGHVS and CDR2 FNYEAQ. The V end was cut by 2 bases, the J end by 5 bases, with 12 bases between. This entry belongs to a study of blood T cell repertoires in COVID-19. Sequencing was done on a sample of peripheral blood. The V call is TRBV7-6, the J call TRBJ2-5; D possibly corresponds to TRBD2 (5 bases). The receptor comes from a man aged 55 to 70 with active or convalescent COVID-19. The CDR3 region has the DNA TGTGCCAGCAGCTTATCGGAGGAATGGGAGACCCAGTACTTC. It translates to CASSLSEEWETQYF.